What follows is one T cell receptor beta chain and its context. Its target is unknown. The V end lost 4 bases, the J end lost 0 bases, and 14 bases lay between the germline ends. Germline V gene data show CDR1 as SGHDT and CDR2 as YYEEEE. The CDR3 runs to 15 residues. These data come from a study of cytomegalovirus exposure and HLA in healthy donors. As for the study in general: Caucasian-associated ancestry cluster membership applied to around 76% of several hundred genotyped donors. Broader study findings: A later analysis appeared to link common viral pathogens to several of the most significant clusters. The CMV antigen specificity of a few CMV-associated chains was confirmed through in vitro analysis.

PCR amplification relied on 60 Vbeta primers (plus 13 Jbeta primers). In the original workflow: Roughly 12 million shared chains were among around 78 million unique TCR beta chains counted in a later analysis. This table comes from immunoSEQ multiplex PCR, and its TCRdb copy is limited to in-frame clones, with some not included. V and J calls and clone size come straight from that table; D and trimming were deduced from the DNA. The sample consists of over 100,000 clones, roughly three fifths of them appearing once. V and J are TRBV5-6 and TRBJ2-7, with TRBD2 as a possible D gene (5 bases). Sequenced: PBMCs. The receptor was derived from a woman aged 40 to 50 in good health and CMV-seronegative. The CDR3 reads CASSPLGGSSYEQYF. CDR3 DNA: TGTGCCAGCAGCCCTTTGGGTGGGAGCTCCTACGAGCAGTACTTC.